The 17 T cell receptor beta chains reported below all come from one sample, sequenced in a study of blood T cell repertoires in COVID-19. Libraries were prepared by immunoSEQ multiplex PCR; TCRdb keeps only in-frame clonotypes and omits some of them. The sample records 95,000 to 150,000 clones, almost 90% being singletons. Sequencing input: peripheral blood. These receptors were collected from a woman aged 45-59 years with active or convalescent COVID-19.

The V gene is TRBV2, the J gene TRBJ1-6; D might be TRBD1 (6 bases). The CDR3 contains 14 residues. V was clipped by 4 bases and J by 8 bases, with 12 bases between them. The germline V gene encodes CDR1 SNHLY and CDR2 FYNNEI. The CDR3 DNA reads TGTGCCAGCAGTGTAGGGGGTGGGGATTCACCCCTCCACTTT. Its translation: CASSVGGGDSPLHF.

This sequence joins TRBV6-5 and TRBJ2-5, with 9 bases matching TRBD2. The J segment lost 5 bases and the V segment lost 4 bases, leaving 11 bases of the junction unmatched. The CDR3 consists of 16 residues. Germline-derived CDR1 and CDR2 are MNHEY and SVGAGI. The CDR3 reads CASSSQFGSGSETQYF. The CDR3 bases are TGTGCCAGCAGTTCCCAATTCGGTAGCGGGAGCGAGACCCAGTACTTC.

The CDR3 coding sequence is TGTGCCAGCAATCCCACAGGGGCCGGGTTGGCTTTCTTT. As protein: CASNPTGAGLAFF. This chain uses TRBV12-3 or TRBV12-4 with TRBJ1-1, with 7 bases matching TRBD1. This CDR3 region has 13 residues. V lost 7 bases and J lost 11; bases outside the gene matches: 13.

The chain recombines TRBV7-2 with TRBJ1-2; no clear D. This CDR3 region has 13 residues. Germline CDR1 reads SGHTA; CDR2 reads FQGNSA. V lost 1 base and J lost 2, with 5 bases in between. This CDR3 is CASSLERNYGYTF. The CDR3 DNA sequence: TGTGCCAGCAGCTTAGAGAGAAACTATGGCTACACCTTC.

The chain combines TRBV7-2 with TRBJ2-5; TRBD1 is a possible D gene (5 bases). Trimming left V 1 base short and J 2 bases short, with 14 bases between. CDR1 SGHTA and CDR2 FQGNSA come from the germline V gene. The CDR3 extends over 16 amino acids. CDR3 sequence (DNA): TGTGCCAGCAGCTTAGACAGGTTTTCCGTTCAAGAGACCCAGTACTTC. It specifies CASSLDRFSVQETQYF.

V gene TRBV29-1 combines with J gene TRBJ1-1, with 9 bases matching TRBD1. Germline V gene lookup returns CDR1 SQVTM and CDR2 ANQGSEA. The CDR3 totals 12 residues. The V segment lost 4 bases and the J segment 7 bases; nucleotides outside the gene matches: 4. This chain's CDR3 is CSVARTGVEAFF. For the CDR3, the DNA is TGCAGCGTTGCGCGGACAGGGGTTGAAGCTTTCTTT.

The CDR3 nucleotides read TGTGCCAGCAGTTACTCGCGAGGGACAGCCTATGGCTACACCTTC. Its translation: CASSYSRGTAYGYTF. This chain uses TRBV6-2 or TRBV6-3 with TRBJ1-2, with 7 bases that match TRBD1. CDR1 and CDR2 (germline): MNHEY, SVGEGT. J gave up 4 bases and V 0 bases, and 5 bases lay outside the gene matches. CDR3 length equals 15 residues.

The J gene is TRBJ1-5, the V gene TRBV7-8, with D possibly being TRBD1 (6 bases). Germline loops: CDR1 SGHVS, CDR2 FQNEAQ. V lost 3 bases to trimming and J lost 4 bases, with 10 bases between them. This CDR3 spans 14 amino acids. The CDR3 bases are TGTGCCAGCAGCTTCCCTGGACAGAATCAGCCCCAGCATTTT. Its protein product is CASSFPGQNQPQHF.

This chain joins TRBV19 and TRBJ2-1; 9 bases fit TRBD2. The V and J ends lost 8 bases and 7 bases, in that order; junction bases with no gene match: 6. Germline values: CDR1 LNHDA, CDR2 SQIVND (reference sequence). CDR3 size: 13 residues. CDR3 DNA: TGTGCCAGTTTTAGCGGGAGTAGGAATGAGCAGTTCTTC. This translates into CASFSGSRNEQFF. Drawing the rest from reference TRBV19 and TRBJ2-1, the complete variable domain is DGGITQSPKYLFRKEGQNVTLSCEQNLNHDAMYWYRQDPGQGLRLIYYSQIVNDFQKGDIAEGYSVSREKKESFPLTVTSAQKNPTAFYLCASFSGSRNEQFFGPGTRLTVL.

The rearrangement uses TRBV4-2 and TRBJ2-3, with 7 bases lining up with TRBD1. This CDR3 is built from 17 residues. V was pared by 0 bases and J by 2 bases, with 8 bases of the junction left unmatched. Germline V lookup: CDR1 LGHNA, CDR2 YNFKEQ. CDR3 loop: CASSQEQGRPYTDTQYF. Here the CDR3 DNA reads TGTGCCAGCAGCCAAGAACAGGGGCGGCCTTACACAGATACGCAGTATTTT.

The chain recombines TRBV5-5 with TRBJ2-3, with 9 bases aligning to TRBD1. The CDR3 length is 14 residues. Per the germline V gene, CDR1 is SGHKS and CDR2 is YYEKEE (reference sequence). V lost 0 bases to trimming and J lost 5 bases; unmatched junction nucleotides: 1. CDR3 nucleotides: TGTGCCAGCAGCTTGGACAGGGGGCTAGATACGCAGTATTTT. Translation gives CASSLDRGLDTQYF.

The CDR3 DNA is TGTGCCAGCAGTTCGGGCGGGCCCGCGGATACGCAGTATTTT. This encodes CASSSGGPADTQYF. This chain connects TRBV28 to TRBJ2-3, with D possibly being TRBD2 (5 bases). This CDR3 is 14 amino acids long. The germline V gene encodes CDR1 MDHEN and CDR2 SYDVKM. The V end lost 4 bases, the J end lost 6 bases, and 14 bases lay between the germline ends.

The rearrangement uses TRBV2 and TRBJ2-7; 7 bases map to TRBD1. The germline gives CDR1 SNHLY, CDR2 FYNNEI. V lost 6 bases to trimming and J lost 3 bases; unmatched junction nucleotides: 2. This CDR3 region has 12 residues. DNA for the CDR3: TGTGCCAGCAGGGGGGACAGCTACGAGCAGTACTTC. It yields the protein CASRGDSYEQYF.

The chain carries TRBV2 and TRBJ1-5, with 12 bases fitting TRBD1. V was clipped by 6 bases and J by 3 bases; unmatched bases: 3. This CDR3 contains 15 residues. CDR1 SNHLY and CDR2 FYNNEI come from the germline V gene. The CDR3 nucleotides read TGTGCCAGCAGGCTGGGACAGGGGGCCAATCAGCCCCAGCATTTT. Encoded protein: CASRLGQGANQPQHF.

J is TRBJ1-6 and V is TRBV5-6; TRBD1 is a possible D gene (6 bases). Germline V CDR1 and CDR2: SGHDT, YYEEEE. Deletions cut 1 base from V and 13 bases from J, with 21 bases between. This CDR3 comprises 16 residues. CDR3 protein: CASSLRGSRLIHPLHF. The CDR3 coding sequence is TGTGCCAGCAGCTTGAGGGGGTCACGACTAATTCACCCCCTCCACTTT.

The chain links TRBV6-1 to TRBJ2-5; D ambiguous. Deletions cut 1 base from V and 8 bases from J, with 14 bases between. The CDR3 sequence is 14 residues long. Germline CDR1 is MNHNS and CDR2 is SASEGT. The CDR3 region has the DNA TGTGCCAGCAGTGAAGGGTCTGCCCCAAGCACCCAGTACTTC. Amino acid sequence: CASSEGSAPSTQYF.

Notes on this clone: The sample has other DNA sequences that encode this CDR3 too. The chain is built from TRBV6-2 or TRBV6-3 and TRBJ2-7; 7 nucleotides match TRBD2. V trimming: 5 bases; J trimming: 6 bases; junction bases outside the gene matches: 16. Germline V CDR1 and CDR2: MNHEY, SVGEGT. CDR3 length: 16 amino acids. CDR3 coding DNA: TGTGCCAGCAGTAACCCGGCCGGGGGAGGGCGCGGCGAGCAGTACTTC. Its protein product is CASSNPAGGGRGEQYF.